This T cell receptor beta chain is drawn from a study of T cell changes during pregnancy in multiple sclerosis. TCRdb's table, derived via immunoSEQ multiplex PCR, lists solely in-frame clones and lacks some. The data contain about 69,000 clones, about nine tenths of them singletons. V lost 4 bases and J 3 bases, leaving 13 bases between the germline ends. Germline V lookup: CDR1 LGHNA, CDR2 YSLEER. The CDR3 runs to 15 residues. The sample was peripheral blood, taken in the third trimester of pregnancy. The chain carries TRBV4-3 and TRBJ1-3; the D gene is possibly TRBD1 (5 bases). The sequence derives from a female donor with multiple sclerosis, enrolled in a pregnancy study. This CDR3 is CASSLGAAFGNTIYF. The CDR3 bases are TGCGCCAGCAGCCTAGGGGCGGCTTTTGGAAACACCATATATTTT.